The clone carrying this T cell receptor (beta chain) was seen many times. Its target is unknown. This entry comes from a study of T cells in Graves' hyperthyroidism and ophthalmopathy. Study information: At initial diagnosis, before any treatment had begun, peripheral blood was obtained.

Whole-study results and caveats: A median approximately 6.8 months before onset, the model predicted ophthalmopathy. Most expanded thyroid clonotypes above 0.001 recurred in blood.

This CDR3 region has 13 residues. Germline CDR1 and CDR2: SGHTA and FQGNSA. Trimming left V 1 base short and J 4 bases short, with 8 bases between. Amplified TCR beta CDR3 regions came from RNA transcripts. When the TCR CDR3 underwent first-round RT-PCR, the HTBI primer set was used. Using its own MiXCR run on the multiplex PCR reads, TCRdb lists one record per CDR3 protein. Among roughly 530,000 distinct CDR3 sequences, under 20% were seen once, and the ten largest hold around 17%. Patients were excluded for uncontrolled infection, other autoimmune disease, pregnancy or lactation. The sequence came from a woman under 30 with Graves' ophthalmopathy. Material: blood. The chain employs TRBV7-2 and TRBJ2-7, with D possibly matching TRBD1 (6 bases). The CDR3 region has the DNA TGTGCCAGCAGCTTAGGGACAGAATACGAGCAGTACTTC. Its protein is CASSLGTEYEQYF.